Below, 25 T cell receptor beta chains from the same sample are listed, as sequenced in a study of T cells after yellow fever vaccination. Via MiXCR, TCRdb re-called the 5' RACE reads, giving one row per CDR3 protein. The sample lists over 250,000 distinct CDR3 sequences; approximately 4% were seen once. The sequencing used PBMCs, collected 5 days after the yellow fever booster vaccination. The source of these receptors is a man between 18 and 29 years old who received the YFV17D yellow fever vaccine.

A few counts support this clonotype. The chain employs TRBV7-2 and TRBJ1-1, with D perhaps TRBD1 (5 bases). In germline, CDR1 is SGHTA, CDR2 FQGNSA. Trimming stripped 3 bases from V and 7 bases from J, with 12 bases between. The CDR3 extends over 13 amino acids. CDR3 DNA sequence: TGTGCCAGCAGCTTCAGGGCAAGTGATGAAGCTTTCTTT. Translation gives CASSFRASDEAFF.

The CDR3 is CASSSGQGIHEQYV. The CDR3 DNA sequence: TGTGCCAGCTCATCGGGACAGGGAATCCACGAGCAGTACGTC. This chain joins TRBV18 and TRBJ2-7; 9 bases line up with TRBD1. Per germline, CDR1 KGHSH and CDR2 LQKENI. CDR3 length: 14 residues. V trimming: 5 bases; J trimming: 5 bases; junction bases outside the gene matches: 7.

The chain couples TRBV2 to TRBJ2-7; D gene uncertain. Per the germline V gene, CDR1 is SNHLY and CDR2 is FYNNEI. The CDR3 runs to 12 residues. The V and J ends lost 0 bases and 6 bases respectively, with 6 bases between them. The CDR3 protein is CASSEAAAEQYV. The CDR3 region has the DNA TGTGCCAGCAGTGAAGCGGCGGCCGAGCAGTACGTC.

This clonotype has only a few counts. The gene calls are TRBV15 and TRBJ1-5, with D uncertain. V was pared by 2 bases and J by 0 bases, with 8 bases between. Looked up from germline, CDR1 is LNHNV and CDR2 is YYDKDF (reference sequence). The CDR3 totals 15 residues. The CDR3 spells CATSRTDYSNQPQHF. CDR3 DNA: TGTGCCACCAGCAGAACTGATTATAGCAATCAGCCCCAGCATTTT.

The V call is TRBV3-1, the J call TRBJ2-1; D possibly corresponds to TRBD1 (5 bases). Germline CDR1 LGHDT, CDR2 YNNKEL (reference sequence). This CDR3 region has 16 residues. With 2 bases removed from V and 4 bases from J, the gap between germline ends came to 15 bases. Written as DNA, the CDR3 is TGTGCCAGCAGCCAAAGGGGTTCGAGCTCATACAATGAGCAGTTCTTC. Translating it yields CASSQRGSSSYNEQFF.

As DNA, the CDR3 is TGCGCCAGCAGCCAAGATCGTTATGGCTACACCTTC. It yields the protein CASSQDRYGYTF. V usage is TRBV4-1 and J usage is TRBJ1-2; D remains unclear. Germline V gene data show CDR1 as MGHRA and CDR2 as YSYEKL. This CDR3 spans 12 amino acids. V was cut by 0 bases and J by 5 bases, with 4 bases left in between.

This clonotype was seen more than once but under ten times. The genes are TRBV7-9 and TRBJ2-3, with 8 bases lining up with TRBD2. This CDR3 is built from 14 residues. From germline, CDR1 is SEHNR and CDR2 FQNEAQ (reference sequence). Trimming at V came to 3 bases and at J to 5 bases, leaving 4 bases not matched to a gene. This CDR3 is CASSLVSGEDTQYF. DNA for the CDR3: TGTGCCAGCAGCTTGGTTAGCGGGGAAGATACGCAGTATTTT.

This clonotype was found once. The V and J genes are TRBV19 and TRBJ1-4, with D tentatively TRBD1 (5 bases). Germline CDR1 is LNHDA and CDR2 is SQIVND (reference sequence). The CDR3 runs to 15 residues. Trimming removed 4 bases at V and 7 bases at J, with 16 bases between. The CDR3 loop is CASSNTGRGPEKLFF. CDR3 DNA: TGTGCCAGTAGTAACACAGGTCGTGGACCTGAAAAACTGTTTTTT.

Only a few counts were recorded for this clonotype. The chain recombines TRBV20-1 with TRBJ2-1; no firm D call. This CDR3 has 13 amino acids. The germline V gene encodes CDR1 DFQATT and CDR2 SNEGSKA (reference sequence). Trimming removed 6 bases from V and 4 bases from J, with 13 bases in between. The CDR3 region is CSANDLSYNEQFF. The CDR3 nucleotides are TGCAGTGCCAACGACCTATCATACAATGAGCAGTTCTTC.

V is TRBV12-3 or TRBV12-4 and J is TRBJ1-2; 7 bases align to TRBD1. This CDR3 is built from 15 residues. With V trimmed by 6 bases and J by 3 bases, 10 bases remained unmatched. CDR3 DNA sequence: TGTGCCAGCAGCCCGGCCAGGGGGTACGACTATGGCTACACCTTC. Translating it yields CASSPARGYDYGYTF.

This clonotype was seen at least ten times. The chain links TRBV4-1 to TRBJ2-1, with TRBD2 identical over 8 bases. The CDR3 is 19 amino acids. CDR1 and CDR2 (germline): MGHRA, YSYEKL. Germline trimming cut 1 base from V and 0 bases from J; bases unmatched to any gene: 11. CDR3 DNA: TGCGCCAGCAGCCAAGGGGCCCCGGGGGCGGGGGGCTCCTACAATGAGCAGTTCTTC. Amino acids: CASSQGAPGAGGSYNEQFF.

V is TRBV2 and J is TRBJ1-3; D is possibly TRBD1 (6 bases). CDR1 is SNHLY and CDR2 is FYNNEI in the germline V gene. The CDR3 contains 14 residues. Deletions cut 6 bases from V and 2 bases from J, with 11 bases between. CDR3 sequence (DNA): TGTGCCAGCAGACCACAGGGACCTGGAAACACCATATATTTT. Encoded protein: CASRPQGPGNTIYF.

This chain links TRBV4-2 with TRBJ2-1, with D perhaps matching TRBD2 (6 bases). V was cut by 6 bases and J by 4 bases, with 16 bases left in between. Germline CDR1 reads LGHNA; CDR2 reads YNFKEQ. This CDR3 region has 15 residues. The CDR3, as DNA: TGTGCCAGCAGGCGATGGGCGGGGAATTACAATGAGCAGTTCTTC. The encoded protein is CASRRWAGNYNEQFF.

The V and J genes are TRBV15 and TRBJ2-2; D is uncertain. Germline V gene sequence: CDR1 LNHNV, CDR2 YYDKDF (reference sequence). Trimming took 0 bases from V and 0 from J, leaving 5 bases between them. This CDR3 region has 15 residues. Here the CDR3 DNA reads TGTGCCACCAGCAGAGAGAAGACGAACACCGGGGAGCTGTTTTTT. Translation gives CATSREKTNTGELFF.

This clonotype was detected ten times or more. This rearrangement joins TRBV10-3 to TRBJ2-2, with 7 bases matching TRBD1. Trimming removed 7 bases from V and 2 bases from J; junction bases left unmatched: 4. Germline V gene sequence: CDR1 ENHRY, CDR2 SYGVKD. This CDR3 contains 14 residues. The CDR3 DNA reads as TGTGCCATCAACCGGGACAGAAACACCGGGGAGCTGTTTTTT. This encodes CAINRDRNTGELFF.

This chain connects TRBV21-1 to TRBJ1-2; TRBD1 reflects the table's D call only, with no check against the DNA. TRBV21-1 is designated a pseudogene. The CDR3 has 17 amino acids. CDR3 loop: CASTRTPVPISNYGYTF. CDR3 sequence (DNA): TGTGCCAGCACCAGGACCCCCGTCCCGATTTCTAACTATGGCTACACCTTC.

The chain has TRBV6-2 or TRBV6-3 and TRBJ1-5, with D maybe TRBD1 (6 bases). Germline CDR1 MNHEY, CDR2 SVGEGT. The CDR3 runs 17 residues. Trimming cost V 2 bases and J 1 base, with 15 bases left between them. This chain's CDR3 is CASSYRGGGASNQPQHF. In DNA, the CDR3 is TGTGCCAGCAGTTACCGAGGCGGGGGGGCGAGCAATCAGCCCCAGCATTTT.

This clonotype was seen repeatedly, ten times or more. The chain links TRBV12-3 or TRBV12-4 to TRBJ1-1; 7 bases match TRBD1. The CDR3 extends over 16 amino acids. J lost 11 bases, V lost 4 bases, and 19 bases had no gene match. The DNA of the CDR3 is TGTGCCAGCAGTTCCGTCGGGGGACAGCTAGGACCCGAGGCTTTCTTT. Its translation: CASSSVGGQLGPEAFF.

V gene TRBV19 combines with J gene TRBJ1-1; no definite D call. Germline assignment: CDR1 LNHDA and CDR2 SQIVND (reference sequence). The CDR3 is made up of 11 amino acids. Between the trimmed V and J ends, which lost 3 bases and 10 bases, there was a span of 9 bases. CDR3: CASSIRTRAFF. In DNA form, the CDR3 reads TGTGCCAGTAGTATTCGGACTCGAGCTTTCTTT.

The chain combines TRBV7-9 with TRBJ1-2; D not resolved. CDR3 length equals 13 residues. The V gene lost 3 bases and the J gene lost 4 bases, with 9 bases spanning the gap. CDR1 and CDR2 (germline): SEHNR, FQNEAQ (reference sequence). The CDR3 loop reads CASSFPGPYGYTF. For the CDR3, the DNA is TGTGCCAGCAGCTTTCCCGGTCCCTATGGCTACACCTTC.

At least ten counts were recorded for this clonotype. The rearrangement uses TRBV10-3 and TRBJ2-1; TRBD2 agrees at 13 bases. The trim removed 2 bases at V and 9 bases at J, leaving 7 bases unmatched. The CDR3 sequence is 16 residues long. From germline, CDR1 is ENHRY and CDR2 SYGVKD. DNA of the CDR3: TGTGCCATCAGTGAGCCTGGGACTAGCGGGGATAGTGAGCAGTTCTTC. Residues: CAISEPGTSGDSEQFF.

This clonotype was seen a handful of times. The gene calls are TRBV3-1 and TRBJ2-1; D perhaps matches TRBD1 (6 bases). The CDR3 sequence is 14 residues long. V lost 4 bases and J lost 10, with 17 bases in between. Germline V CDR1 and CDR2: LGHDT, YNNKEL (reference sequence). This CDR3 is CASSRSGAAIEQFF. The CDR3 DNA follows: TGTGCCAGCAGCCGTTCAGGGGCTGCAATAGAGCAGTTCTTC.

The rearrangement uses TRBV9 and TRBJ2-5; 9 bases map to TRBD2. The CDR3 spans 16 residues. CDR1 and CDR2 (germline): SGDLS, YYNGEE. V shed 4 bases and J 5 bases; nucleotides not matched to a gene: 12. The CDR3 nucleotides are TGTGCCAGCAGCACCCTGGGCGGGGGGGCCATGGAGACCCAGTACTTC. It encodes CASSTLGGGAMETQYF.

This clonotype occurred a few times. The chain carries TRBV12-3 or TRBV12-4 and TRBJ2-7; no clear D gene. Trimming removed 6 bases at V and 3 bases at J, with 15 bases between. CDR3 length: 14 residues. CDR3: CASSPVYEYYEQYF. The DNA of the CDR3 is TGTGCCAGCAGCCCCGTCTACGAGTACTACGAGCAGTACTTC.

This clonotype was picked up many times. The chain links TRBV5-1 to TRBJ1-1; D might be TRBD1 (5 bases). The CDR3 is 12 residues long. Trimming removed 1 base at V and 6 bases at J, with 7 bases between. CDR1 SGHRS and CDR2 YFSETQ come from the germline V gene. For the CDR3, the DNA is TGCGCCAGCAGCTTGCCGACAGCTGAAGCTTTCTTT. Its protein product is CASSLPTAEAFF. Complete variable domain (other parts from reference TRBV5-1 and TRBJ1-1): KAGVTQTPRYLIKTRGQQVTLSCSPISGHRSVSWYQQTPGQGLQFLFEYFSETQRNKGNFPGRFSGRQFSNSRSEMNVSTLELGDSALYLCASSLPTAEAFFGQGTRLTVV.